This entry features one TCR beta chain sequence. The clone's antigen remains unknown. No base quality information exists; no much larger clone differs at one position. This record belongs to a study of cytomegalovirus exposure and HLA in healthy donors (dated by TCRdb to about 2017). In the study overall: In an earlier analysis of 587 of the donors, roughly 300 Gb of sequence data and 90 million to 120 million unique TCR beta sequences from about 179 million T cells were reported. An early release covering roughly 600 HLA-typed donors comprised about 310 gigabases of sequencing data and around 86 million unique TCR sequences. The genetic ancestry cluster associated with self-reported Caucasian donors included about 81% of the 300 to 400 genotyped donors. The study aimed to test whether cataloging public T cell receptors could reveal signatures of past pathogen exposure. The study used immunosequencing to profile the T cell repertoires of approximately 650 subjects and linked those repertoires to cytomegalovirus serostatus. Along with the roughly 670-subject first cohort, a separate validation cohort of roughly 110 different subjects was used. To predict cytomegalovirus infection status, the study brought together high-throughput TCR immunosequencing, statistical association of individual TCRs with disease status, and machine learning. A later analysis re-examined previously published TCR beta repertoires from just over 650 donors and added high-resolution HLA genotyping to investigate patterns of TCR occurrence. The later analysis used no new phenotypic data to find candidate immune exposures, relying instead on TCR beta sequences and their occurrence across donors. In an earlier analysis of around 540 of the donors, high-throughput TCR beta sequencing was used to judge whether each TCR beta V gene segment behaved as functional or pseudogenic. Alongside the repertoire data, information on donor age, sex, ethnicity and CMV serostatus was compiled. In a later genetic analysis, genome-wide SNP genotypes for about three fifths of the 666 donors were used, and that subset was treated as a discovery cohort. Every repertoire in the discovery cohort had been generated on one and the same sequencing platform. Class I and class II HLA loci were covered by the typing at four-digit resolution. The number of donors typed differed by locus, with 629-630 for A, B, C, DRB1 and DQB1, over 500 for DQA1, 600 to 610 for DPA1, and some 450 for DPB1. Because of strong linkage in the cohort, five DR-DQ haplotypes were treated as single units for association and clustering. Among some 400 genotyped donors of the cohort, an average of about 220,000 unique TCR beta nucleotide sequences was sequenced per donor, of which 15% to 20% were non-productive.

The cohort comprised some 700 healthy bone marrow donors. Cohort members were all nominally healthy when sampled, although unrecorded immune exposures were likely present. The donor was CMV seronegative and was included in the group of hundreds of seronegative cohort members. Every donor gave a peripheral blood sample, and the peripheral blood mononuclear cells from that sample were used for TCR beta sequencing. The Qiagen DNeasy Blood Extraction Kit was used to extract genomic DNA from the blood cell samples. V ends up 6 bases short and J 6 bases short, with an unmatched junction base count of 5. The germline V gene (reference sequence) yields MNHNY for CDR1 and SVGAGI for CDR2. The CDR3 runs 14 residues from the cysteine to the phenylalanine. The kept DNA is CDR3 alone, 42 bases in frame from the first base. Results and caveats for the whole study, not just this receptor: The classifier was reported to diagnose cytomegalovirus status with high specificity and sensitivity in both the original and validation cohorts. In an earlier analysis of approximately 590 of the donors, most TCR beta V segments appeared in productive rearrangements about 90% or about 30% of the time, broadly matching IMGT annotations. Linkage disequilibrium might explain the correlated functional status among segregating V segments, but an unknown experimental factor could not be excluded. Compared with the approximately 700-donor mean, donors in an Asian-associated ancestry cluster had fewer N-insertions in productive TCRs, according to a later genetic analysis. A cluster of highly shared sequence variants was judged likely to be a technical artifact of the sequencing pipeline. The 87-base-pair reads could not distinguish some IMGT-functional V segments, including TRBV6-2 and TRBV6-3, so those segments were excluded. According to a later analysis, most CMV-associated TCR beta chains appeared to be HLA-restricted, and the HLA associations seemed to be driven largely by CMV exposure. The study gave a list of about 160 TCR beta chains associated with cytomegalovirus. In a later genetic analysis, a missense DCLRE1C variant was associated with V-gene and J-gene trimming of TCR beta chains, and the association was replicated in an independent cohort. In a later analysis, HLA-associated TCR beta chains showed more clonal expansion and lower generation probabilities than non-associated chains that were equally common. Most TCR sequences were seen in very few donors, while some public TCRs were found in many individuals. Immune exposure information for the cohort was limited to CMV serostatus. A later analysis reported that several top co-occurrence clusters appeared linked to parvovirus B19, influenza, CMV and Epstein-Barr virus. Three of the identified cytomegalovirus-associated TCR beta chains were confirmed in vitro to be specific for cytomegalovirus antigens. A later analysis associated 15,000 to 20,000 TCR beta sequences with specific HLA alleles at a false discovery rate of 0.05. The authors suggested that the approach could potentially be extended to other disease states and immunological phenotypes. Because counts were too low, about 17 rarely observed V segments, including chromosome 9 orphons, were excluded from the earlier analysis of some 590 of the donors. Because HLA typing was missing for some donors at each locus, association tests included only the typed subset. When HLA alleles, especially DR and DQ, strongly co-occurred, TCR associations were difficult to assign to individual alleles. The presence/absence analyses assumed that sequencing depth was roughly uniform across donors, and that assumption may not be true. In this cohort, only TCR beta chains were sequenced, and detectable features were limited by the absence of alpha or paired-chain data. A later analysis found that TCR association rates varied across HLA loci, with DRB1 alleles showing the most associated TCRs and HLA-C alleles the fewest. A further reported finding was that TCR beta sequences accurately predicted the HLA-A and HLA-B alleles for most subjects in the first cohort.

The library was obtained by the immunoSEQ multiplex PCR assay. The multiplex PCR relied on a mix of 60 forward primers for TCR Vbeta segments and 13 reverse primers for TCR Jbeta segments. The CDR3 region of rearranged TCR beta genes was amplified from genomic DNA by a multiplex PCR assay. The Illumina HiSeq System was used to sequence the amplified TCR beta libraries as 87-base-pair reads. The paper's data handling went like this. A later analysis tallied approximately 87 million unique TCR beta chains across the 550 to 850 repertoires, and roughly 11 million of those chains were shared by two or more donors. A nearest-neighbor algorithm error-corrected the raw reads and collapsed the reads into unique sequences, merging closely related sequences to remove PCR and sequencing errors. V, D and J gene segments were assigned by aligning CDR3 sequences to IMGT reference sequences. For a sequence to be retained, at least a six-nucleotide match to both a V gene segment and a J gene segment was required. A rearrangement was called productive if the CDR3 had no stop codons and remained in frame with V and J, and every other rearrangement was called non-productive. CDR3 was defined according to IMGT convention as the region running from the second conserved V-encoded cysteine to the conserved J-encoded phenylalanine. The earlier analysis of about 500 of the donors excluded sequences that lacked an unambiguous match to a single V gene segment. An earlier analysis of over 450 of the donors classified V segments as functional when productive rearrangements were above 56.7% and as segregating when the standard deviation between donors was above 5%. A statistical classification framework was built for diagnosing cytomegalovirus status from the catalog of TCR beta chain sequences. V and J gene assignment, in a later analysis, came from comparing TCR nucleotide sequences with IMGT/GENE-DB human TR gene sequences. In a later analysis, CDR3 sequences and most-parsimonious VDJ recombination scenarios were assigned using the TCRdist pipeline. A later analysis defined each TCR beta chain by its CDR3 amino acid sequence plus V-gene family, and excluded reads lacking a unique V-gene family. To address suspected cross-contamination and a sequencing artifact, a later analysis removed a few hundred highly shared, low-generation-probability nucleotide sequences. A later analysis calculated a clonal expansion index for each public chain from normalized within-repertoire ranks of inferred template counts. A later analysis computed generation probabilities with a VDJ recombination model fitted to out-of-frame rearrangements, and checked the results against IGoR. Hypergeometric tests were used in a later analysis to score TCR-TCR, TCR-HLA and TCR-CMV co-occurrence, with a repertoire-size bias correction applied to the TCR pairs. False discovery rates were estimated in a later analysis by permuting HLA or CMV assignments 20 times. A later analysis grouped co-occurring TCRs with DBSCAN, adding TCRdist sequence similarity when clustering within HLA-allele-positive subsets. For co-occurrence clustering, repertoires with fewer than 30,000 or more than 120,000 public chains were excluded, along with five repertoires with anomalous nucleotide sharing. The table was pulled from immuneACCESS by TCRdb, which kept in-frame rearrangements only. Such tables lose some clones; where checked, under half of the loss comes from unresolved V genes, and the rest has no known cause. Clone size and V and J calls were adopted from that table, with D and trimming inferred from the DNA. A total of about 110,000 clones appear in this sample, around 78% of them only once. About 6% of the sample rests with the top ten.

The sequence derives from a male donor in good health and CMV-seronegative. The source material was PBMCs. Here the chain combines TRBV6-6 and TRBJ1-3, with 10 central nucleotides matching TRBD1. The CDR3 region has the sequence CASSLGQGQNTIYF. DNA sequence: TGTGCCAGCAGCCTGGGACAGGGGCAAAACACCATATATTTT.